The clone carrying this T cell receptor (beta chain) has only a few counts. The antigen is unknown. The data were obtained in a study of Graves' ophthalmopathy and Graves' hyperthyroidism. With a duration under 3 months, ophthalmopathy in the donors showed moderate-to-severe activity, CAS ≥3 and NOSPECS ≥4. Clinical symptoms, serum thyroxine, TRAb, thyroid ultrasound and orbital computed tomography formed the basis of diagnosis. PBMCs were obtained from 8 to 10 ml of fresh peripheral blood. The CDR3 sequence is 14 residues long. Per germline, CDR1 LNHDA and CDR2 SQIVND (reference sequence). Study outcomes and limitations: Most expanded clonotypes in thyroid above 0.001 frequency also showed up in blood.

Amplifying from RNA transcripts, the study obtained TCR beta CDR3 regions. The first round was an RT-PCR with HTBI primers, and the second round was a multiplex PCR. Each CDR3 protein is one row after TCRdb ran MiXCR on the multiplex PCR reads. This table holds about 700,000 distinct CDR3 sequences, roughly 40% found once. Sequences were obtained from peripheral blood. This clonotype was obtained from an adult man with Graves' ophthalmopathy. The rearrangement links TRBV19 to TRBJ1-5; TRBD1 might be the D (5 bases). The CDR3 sequence is CTSWPGLRGQPQHF. For the CDR3, the DNA is TGTACCTCATGGCCGGGGTTAAGGGGCCAGCCCCAGCATTTT. Filled out from reference TRBV19 and TRBJ1-5, the complete variable domain reads DGGITQSPKYLFRKEGQNVTLSCEQNLNHDAMYWYRQDPGQGLRLIYYSQIVNDFQKGDIAEGYSVSREKKESFPLTVTSAQKNPTAFYLCTSWPGLRGQPQHFGDGTRLSIL.